Listed below are T cell receptor beta chains from one sample, sequenced in a study of T cells after yellow fever vaccination. From the 5' RACE reads, TCRdb called clonotypes with MiXCR, one entry per CDR3 protein. The sample carries roughly 160,000 distinct CDR3 sequences, 7% to 10% recorded once. Sequences were derived from CD8+ T cells sorted from PBMCs, sampled 45 days after the yellow fever booster vaccination. Receptor source: a man aged 18 to 35 who received the YFV17D yellow fever vaccine. The CDR3 runs from the conserved cysteine through the conserved F or W.

J gene: TRBJ2-1
V gene: TRBV27
CDR3 protein: CASSLGTLNEQFF

J gene: TRBJ2-3
V gene: TRBV4-3
CDR3 protein: CASSWGGGADTQYF

J gene: TRBJ2-5
V gene: TRBV4-2
CDR3 protein: CASSQGLAGGETQYF

J gene: TRBJ2-3
V gene: TRBV29-1
CDR3 protein: CSVAQSRHLTDTQYF

J gene: TRBJ2-5
V gene: TRBV29-1
CDR3 protein: CSAGGGFQETQYF

J gene: TRBJ2-1
V gene: TRBV14
CDR3 protein: CASGNNEQFF

J gene: TRBJ2-4
V gene: TRBV5-4
CDR3 protein: CASSRGQMLAKNIQYF

J gene: TRBJ2-3
V gene: TRBV18
CDR3 protein: CASSLPFTDTQYF

J gene: TRBJ1-4
V gene: TRBV12-3/TRBV12-4
CDR3 protein: CASSPGTGVFF

J gene: TRBJ2-7
V gene: TRBV4-3
CDR3 protein: CASSQDQRGSYEQYF

J gene: TRBJ2-1
V gene: TRBV7-9
CDR3 protein: CASSFGWNEQFF

J gene: TRBJ2-1
V gene: TRBV9
CDR3 protein: CASSVGSGPYNEQFF

J gene: TRBJ1-5
V gene: TRBV18
CDR3 protein: CASSPGRYLNSNQPQHF

J gene: TRBJ2-7
V gene: TRBV7-9
CDR3 protein: CASSPPEGLSSYEQYF

J gene: TRBJ2-7
V gene: TRBV20-1
CDR3 protein: CSARPNTGQGFWYEQYF

J gene: TRBJ1-2
V gene: TRBV27
CDR3 protein: CASSLSGGPYGYTF

J gene: TRBJ2-1
V gene: TRBV5-6
CDR3 protein: CASSLSVEQFF

J gene: TRBJ2-5
V gene: TRBV7-2
CDR3 protein: CASSPQGRIGETQYF

J gene: TRBJ1-2
V gene: TRBV27
CDR3 protein: CASGLGTGAIYGYTF

J gene: TRBJ1-4
V gene: TRBV5-5
CDR3 protein: CASSRANWDEKLFF

J gene: TRBJ2-7
V gene: TRBV27
CDR3 protein: CASSPGTVGYEQYF

J gene: TRBJ2-7
V gene: TRBV11-2
CDR3 protein: CASSFARSYEQYF

J gene: TRBJ2-2
V gene: TRBV9
CDR3 protein: CASSVQQRELFF

J gene: TRBJ2-3
V gene: TRBV7-8
CDR3 protein: CASSLGTGRDTQYF

J gene: TRBJ2-3
V gene: TRBV4-1
CDR3 protein: CASSQVNKADTQYF

J gene: TRBJ1-2
V gene: TRBV6-6
CDR3 protein: CASTPVLGKGYTF

J gene: TRBJ1-1
V gene: TRBV12-3/TRBV12-4
CDR3 protein: CASSSADSNTEAFF

J gene: TRBJ2-1
V gene: TRBV29-1
CDR3 protein: CSVGQALRNEQFF

J gene: TRBJ1-5
V gene: TRBV28
CDR3 protein: CASRFRGVQPQHF

J gene: TRBJ2-1
V gene: TRBV19
CDR3 protein: CASSYYIGQGNEQFF

J gene: TRBJ2-3
V gene: TRBV6-2/TRBV6-3
CDR3 protein: CASSYIGSNTDTQYF

J gene: TRBJ2-7
V gene: TRBV7-3
CDR3 protein: CASSLRGDRVYEQYF

J gene: TRBJ2-1
V gene: TRBV6-5
CDR3 protein: CASSPSGGLYNEQFF

J gene: TRBJ2-7
V gene: TRBV4-2
CDR3 protein: CASSQDSTSSSYEQYF

J gene: TRBJ2-1
V gene: TRBV4-3
CDR3 protein: CASSQDLGGAYNEQFF

J gene: TRBJ2-1
V gene: TRBV7-2
CDR3 protein: CASSETSGGAREQFF

J gene: TRBJ2-2
V gene: TRBV7-7
CDR3 protein: CASAPGATGELFF

J gene: TRBJ2-1
V gene: TRBV28
CDR3 protein: CASSFNPYKGAGGPFSYNEQFF

J gene: TRBJ1-5
V gene: TRBV7-9
CDR3 protein: CASSQVGVLQPQHF

J gene: TRBJ2-5
V gene: TRBV6-1
CDR3 protein: CASRGGQGAQETQYF

J gene: TRBJ2-7
V gene: TRBV4-3
CDR3 protein: CASSQAAEGSYEQYF

J gene: TRBJ1-2
V gene: TRBV29-1
CDR3 protein: CSVPGPAGGYTF

J gene: TRBJ2-5
V gene: TRBV7-9
CDR3 protein: CASSRNPTGYQETQYF

J gene: TRBJ2-3
V gene: TRBV7-2
CDR3 protein: CASSSPWDYTDTQYF

J gene: TRBJ2-1
V gene: TRBV12-3/TRBV12-4
CDR3 protein: CASSLQGPNEQFF

J gene: TRBJ2-3
V gene: TRBV28
CDR3 protein: CASSYTGGSDTQYF

J gene: TRBJ1-6
V gene: TRBV6-5
CDR3 protein: CASSVLILDNSPLHF

J gene: TRBJ2-7
V gene: TRBV5-1
CDR3 protein: CASSSSGGEQYF

J gene: TRBJ2-1
V gene: TRBV7-6
CDR3 protein: CASSRSGGWDEQFF

J gene: TRBJ2-3
V gene: TRBV7-7
CDR3 protein: CASSLAGGLSDTQYF

J gene: TRBJ2-4
V gene: TRBV28
CDR3 protein: CASSLRKGRDIQYF